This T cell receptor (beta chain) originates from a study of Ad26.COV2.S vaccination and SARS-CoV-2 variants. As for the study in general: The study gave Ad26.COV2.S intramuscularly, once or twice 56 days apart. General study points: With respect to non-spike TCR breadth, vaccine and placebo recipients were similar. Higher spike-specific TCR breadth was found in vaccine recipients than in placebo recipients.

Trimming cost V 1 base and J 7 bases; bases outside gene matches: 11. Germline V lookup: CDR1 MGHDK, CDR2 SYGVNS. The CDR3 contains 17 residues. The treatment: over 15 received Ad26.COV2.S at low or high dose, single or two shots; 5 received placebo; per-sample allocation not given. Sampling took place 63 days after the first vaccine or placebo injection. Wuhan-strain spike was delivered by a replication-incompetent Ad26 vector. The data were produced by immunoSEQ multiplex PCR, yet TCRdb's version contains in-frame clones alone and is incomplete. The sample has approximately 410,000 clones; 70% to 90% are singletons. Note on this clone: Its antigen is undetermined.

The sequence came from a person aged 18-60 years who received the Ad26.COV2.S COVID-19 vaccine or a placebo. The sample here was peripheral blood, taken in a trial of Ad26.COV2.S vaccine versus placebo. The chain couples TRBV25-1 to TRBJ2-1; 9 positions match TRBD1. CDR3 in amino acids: CASSESTGGVRFNEQFF. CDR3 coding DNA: TGTGCCAGCAGTGAATCTACAGGGGGCGTGAGGTTTAATGAGCAGTTCTTC.